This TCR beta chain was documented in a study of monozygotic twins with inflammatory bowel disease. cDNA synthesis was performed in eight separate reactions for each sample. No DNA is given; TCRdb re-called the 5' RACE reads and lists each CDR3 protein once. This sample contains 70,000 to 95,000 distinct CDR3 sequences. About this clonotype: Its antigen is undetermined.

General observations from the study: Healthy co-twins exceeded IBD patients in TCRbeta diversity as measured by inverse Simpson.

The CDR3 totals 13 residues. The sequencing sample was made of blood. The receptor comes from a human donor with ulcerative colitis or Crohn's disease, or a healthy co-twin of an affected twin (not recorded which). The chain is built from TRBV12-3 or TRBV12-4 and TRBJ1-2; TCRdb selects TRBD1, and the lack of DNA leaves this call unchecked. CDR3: CASSLGRVDGYTF.